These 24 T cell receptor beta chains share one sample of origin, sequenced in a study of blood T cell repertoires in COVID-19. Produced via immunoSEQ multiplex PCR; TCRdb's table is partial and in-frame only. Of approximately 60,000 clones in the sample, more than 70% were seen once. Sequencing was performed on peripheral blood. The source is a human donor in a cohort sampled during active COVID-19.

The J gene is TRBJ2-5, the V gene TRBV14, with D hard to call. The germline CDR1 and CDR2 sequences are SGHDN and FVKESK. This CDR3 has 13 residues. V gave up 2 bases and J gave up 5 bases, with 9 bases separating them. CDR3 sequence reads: CASSQNSRETQYF. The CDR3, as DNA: TGTGCCAGCAGCCAAAACTCCCGGGAGACCCAGTACTTC. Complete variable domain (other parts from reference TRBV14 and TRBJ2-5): EAGVTQFPSHSVIEKGQTVTLRCDPISGHDNLYWYRRVMGKEIKFLLHFVKESKQDESGMPNNRFLAERTGGTYSTLKVQPAELEDSGVYFCASSQNSRETQYFGPGTRLLVL.

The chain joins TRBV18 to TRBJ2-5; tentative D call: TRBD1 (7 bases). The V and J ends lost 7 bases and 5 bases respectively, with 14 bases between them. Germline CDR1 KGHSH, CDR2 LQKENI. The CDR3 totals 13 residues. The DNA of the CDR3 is TGTGCCAGCTGTCAGGGGGGCCAGGAGACCCAGTACTTC. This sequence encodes CASCQGGQETQYF.

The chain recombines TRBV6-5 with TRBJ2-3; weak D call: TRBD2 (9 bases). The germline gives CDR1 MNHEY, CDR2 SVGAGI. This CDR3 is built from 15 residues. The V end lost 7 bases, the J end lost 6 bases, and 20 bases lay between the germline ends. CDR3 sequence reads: CASKAGGTGTDTQYF. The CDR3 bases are TGTGCCAGCAAGGCGGGAGGGACAGGTACCGATACGCAGTATTTT.

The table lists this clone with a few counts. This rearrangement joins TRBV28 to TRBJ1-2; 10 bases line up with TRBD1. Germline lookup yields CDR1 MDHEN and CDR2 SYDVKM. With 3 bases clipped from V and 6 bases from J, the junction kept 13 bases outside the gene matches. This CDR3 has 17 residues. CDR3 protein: CASSFLDRGIFGNGYTF. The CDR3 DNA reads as TGTGCCAGCAGTTTCTTGGACAGGGGGATATTCGGAAATGGCTACACCTTC.

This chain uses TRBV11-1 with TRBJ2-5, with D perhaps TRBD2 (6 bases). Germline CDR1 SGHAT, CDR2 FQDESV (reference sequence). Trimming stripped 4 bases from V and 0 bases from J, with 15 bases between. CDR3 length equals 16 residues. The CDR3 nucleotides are TGTGCCAGCAGCTCCGGGATAGCGGTTTACCAAGAGACCCAGTACTTC. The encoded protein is CASSSGIAVYQETQYF.

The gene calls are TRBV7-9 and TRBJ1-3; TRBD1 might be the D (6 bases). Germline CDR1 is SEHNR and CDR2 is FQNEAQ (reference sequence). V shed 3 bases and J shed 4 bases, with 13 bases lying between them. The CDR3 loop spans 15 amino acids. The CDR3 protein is CASSFTRGAGNTIYF. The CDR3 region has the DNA TGTGCCAGCAGCTTTACTCGGGGGGCCGGAAACACCATATATTTT.

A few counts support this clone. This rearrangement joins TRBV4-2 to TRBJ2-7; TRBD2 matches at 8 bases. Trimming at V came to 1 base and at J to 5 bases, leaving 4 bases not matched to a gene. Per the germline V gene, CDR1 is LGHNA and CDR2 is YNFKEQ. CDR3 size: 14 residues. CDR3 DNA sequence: TGTGCCAGCAGCCAAGGGGCGGGAGGAGACGAGCAGTACTTC. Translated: CASSQGAGGDEQYF.

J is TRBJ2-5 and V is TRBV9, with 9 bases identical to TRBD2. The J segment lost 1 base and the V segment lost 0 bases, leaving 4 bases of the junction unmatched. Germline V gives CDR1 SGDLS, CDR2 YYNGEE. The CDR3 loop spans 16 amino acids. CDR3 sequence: CASSVAGSGGQETQYF. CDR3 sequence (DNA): TGTGCCAGCAGCGTAGCCGGTAGCGGGGGCCAAGAGACCCAGTACTTC.

The DNA for the CDR3 is TGCAGCGTTGGCAGGCCCAATCAGCCCCAGCATTTT. Translation gives CSVGRPNQPQHF. This chain links TRBV29-1 with TRBJ1-5; the D is unclear. Germline V gives CDR1 SQVTM, CDR2 ANQGSEA. The CDR3 is made up of 12 amino acids. V was clipped by 4 bases and J by 3 bases, with 7 bases between them.

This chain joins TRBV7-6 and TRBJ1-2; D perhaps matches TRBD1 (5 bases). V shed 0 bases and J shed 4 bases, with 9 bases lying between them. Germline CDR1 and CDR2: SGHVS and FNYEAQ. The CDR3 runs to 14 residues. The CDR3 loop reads CASSLAGGTYGYTF. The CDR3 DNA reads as TGTGCCAGCAGCTTAGCGGGGGGTACCTATGGCTACACCTTC. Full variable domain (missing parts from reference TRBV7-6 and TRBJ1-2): GAGVSQSPRYKVTKRGQDVALRCDPISGHVSLYWYRQALGQGPEFLTYFNYEAQQDKSGLPNDRFSAERPEGSISTLTIQRTEQRDSAMYRCASSLAGGTYGYTFGSGTRLTVV.

The CDR3 is CASSKISGGAGGELFF. The CDR3 bases are TGTGCCAGCAGTAAAATTAGCGGGGGGGCCGGCGGGGAGCTGTTTTTT. The chain joins TRBV2 to TRBJ2-2; 11 bases are a match to TRBD2. From germline, CDR1 is SNHLY and CDR2 FYNNEI. The V gene end was trimmed by 5 bases and the J gene end by 7 bases; junction bases not matched to a gene: 9. The CDR3 runs to 16 residues.

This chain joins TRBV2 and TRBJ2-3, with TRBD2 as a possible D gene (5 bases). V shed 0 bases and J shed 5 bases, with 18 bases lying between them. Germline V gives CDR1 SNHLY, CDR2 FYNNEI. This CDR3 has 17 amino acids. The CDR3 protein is CASSEASFAGREDTQYF. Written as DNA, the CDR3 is TGTGCCAGCAGTGAAGCCTCTTTCGCTGGTCGGGAAGATACGCAGTATTTT.

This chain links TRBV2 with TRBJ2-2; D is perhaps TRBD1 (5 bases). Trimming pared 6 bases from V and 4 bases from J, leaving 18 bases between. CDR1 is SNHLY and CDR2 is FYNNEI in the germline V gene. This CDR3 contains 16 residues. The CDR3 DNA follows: TGTGCCAGCAGCCCCAAGGAAGGGGCCCTCACCGGGGAGCTGTTTTTT. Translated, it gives CASSPKEGALTGELFF.

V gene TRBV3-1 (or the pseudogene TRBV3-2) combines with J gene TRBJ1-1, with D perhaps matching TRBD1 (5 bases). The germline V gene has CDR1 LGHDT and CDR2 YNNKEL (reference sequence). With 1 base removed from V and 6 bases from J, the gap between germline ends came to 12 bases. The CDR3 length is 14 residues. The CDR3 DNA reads TGTGCCAGCAGCCAAGGACAGATCGGCGCTGAAGCTTTCTTT. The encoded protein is CASSQGQIGAEAFF.

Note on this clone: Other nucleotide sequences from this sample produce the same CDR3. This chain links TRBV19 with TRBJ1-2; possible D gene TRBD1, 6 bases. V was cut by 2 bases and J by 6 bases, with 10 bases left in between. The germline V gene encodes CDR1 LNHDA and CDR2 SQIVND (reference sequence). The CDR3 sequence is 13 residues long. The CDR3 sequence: CASSIQGSDGYTF. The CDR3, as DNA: TGTGCCAGTAGTATACAGGGGAGTGATGGCTACACCTTC.

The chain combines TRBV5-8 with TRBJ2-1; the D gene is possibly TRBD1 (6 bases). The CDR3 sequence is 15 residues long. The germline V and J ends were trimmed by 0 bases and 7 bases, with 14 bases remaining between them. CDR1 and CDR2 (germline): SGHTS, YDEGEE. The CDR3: CASSLGRGRPNEQFF. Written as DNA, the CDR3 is TGTGCCAGCAGCTTGGGCAGGGGTCGCCCTAATGAGCAGTTCTTC.

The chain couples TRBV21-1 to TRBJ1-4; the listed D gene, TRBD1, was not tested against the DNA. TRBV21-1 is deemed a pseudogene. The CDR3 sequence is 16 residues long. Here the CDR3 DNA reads TGTGCCAGCAGCCAGCGGGGGGACAGGGGGCACGAAAAACTGTTTTTT. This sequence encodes CASSQRGDRGHEKLFF.

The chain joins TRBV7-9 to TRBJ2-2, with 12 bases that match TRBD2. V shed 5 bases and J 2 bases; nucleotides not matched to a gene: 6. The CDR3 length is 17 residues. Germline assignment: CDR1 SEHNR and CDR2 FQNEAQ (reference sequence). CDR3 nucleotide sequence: TGTGCCAGCAGCCGACTAGCGGGAGCGGTAAACACCGGGGAGCTGTTTTTT. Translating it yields CASSRLAGAVNTGELFF.

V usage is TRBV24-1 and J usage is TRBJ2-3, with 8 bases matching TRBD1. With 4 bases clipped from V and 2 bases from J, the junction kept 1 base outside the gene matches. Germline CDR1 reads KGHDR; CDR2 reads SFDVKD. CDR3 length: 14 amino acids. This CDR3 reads CATSETGATDTQYF. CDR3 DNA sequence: TGTGCCACCAGTGAGACAGGGGCCACAGATACGCAGTATTTT.

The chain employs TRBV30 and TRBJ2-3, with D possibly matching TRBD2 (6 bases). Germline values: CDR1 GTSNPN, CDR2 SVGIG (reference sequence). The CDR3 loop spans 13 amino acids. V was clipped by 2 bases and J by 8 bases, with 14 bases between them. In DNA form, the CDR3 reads TGTGCCTGGAGTAGGGACTTGGAGGGTACGCAGTATTTT. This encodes CAWSRDLEGTQYF.

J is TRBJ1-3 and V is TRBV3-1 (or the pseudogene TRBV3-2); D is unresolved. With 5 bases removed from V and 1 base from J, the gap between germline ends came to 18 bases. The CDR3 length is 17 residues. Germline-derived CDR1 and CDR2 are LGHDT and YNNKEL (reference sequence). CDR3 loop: CASSFQAGWKSGNTIYF. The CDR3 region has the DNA TGTGCCAGCAGCTTTCAGGCTGGGTGGAAATCTGGAAACACCATATATTTT.

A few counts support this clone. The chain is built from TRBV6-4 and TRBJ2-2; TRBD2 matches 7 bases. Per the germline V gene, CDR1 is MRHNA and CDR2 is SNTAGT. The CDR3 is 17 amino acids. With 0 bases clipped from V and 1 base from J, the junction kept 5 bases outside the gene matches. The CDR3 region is CASSDSGGSGNTGELFF. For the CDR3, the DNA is TGTGCCAGCAGTGACTCTGGCGGGAGTGGGAACACCGGGGAGCTGTTTTTT.

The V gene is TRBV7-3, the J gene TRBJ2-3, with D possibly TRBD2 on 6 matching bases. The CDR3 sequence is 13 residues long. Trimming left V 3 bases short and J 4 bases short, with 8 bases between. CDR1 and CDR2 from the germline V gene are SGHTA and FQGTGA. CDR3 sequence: CASSLTRSDTQYF. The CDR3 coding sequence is TGTGCCAGCAGCTTGACTAGGTCAGATACGCAGTATTTT.

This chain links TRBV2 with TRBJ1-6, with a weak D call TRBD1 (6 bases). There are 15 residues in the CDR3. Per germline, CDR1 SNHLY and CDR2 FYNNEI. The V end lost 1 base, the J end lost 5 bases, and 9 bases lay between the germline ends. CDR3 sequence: CASSEEGHHNSPLHF. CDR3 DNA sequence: TGTGCCAGCAGTGAAGAGGGACACCATAATTCACCCCTCCACTTT.